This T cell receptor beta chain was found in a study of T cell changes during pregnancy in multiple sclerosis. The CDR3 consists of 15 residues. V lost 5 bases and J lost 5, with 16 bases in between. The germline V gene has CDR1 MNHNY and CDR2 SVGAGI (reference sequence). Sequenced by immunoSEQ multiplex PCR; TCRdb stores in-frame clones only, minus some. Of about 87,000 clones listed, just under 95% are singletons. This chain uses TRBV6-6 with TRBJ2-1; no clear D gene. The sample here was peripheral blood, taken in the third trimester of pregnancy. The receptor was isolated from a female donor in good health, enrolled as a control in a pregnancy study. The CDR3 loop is CASSPGQVANNEQFF. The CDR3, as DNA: TGTGCCAGCAGTCCCGGCCAGGTGGCCAACAATGAGCAGTTCTTC.